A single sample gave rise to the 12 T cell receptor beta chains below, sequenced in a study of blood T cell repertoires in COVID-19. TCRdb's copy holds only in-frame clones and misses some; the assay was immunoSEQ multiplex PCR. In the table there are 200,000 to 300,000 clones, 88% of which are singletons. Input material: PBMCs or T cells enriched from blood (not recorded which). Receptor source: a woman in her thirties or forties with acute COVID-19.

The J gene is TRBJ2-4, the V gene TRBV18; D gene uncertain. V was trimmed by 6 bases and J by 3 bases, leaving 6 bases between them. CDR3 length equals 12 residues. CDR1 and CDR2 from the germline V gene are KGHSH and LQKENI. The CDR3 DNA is TGTGCCAGCTCTCAGGACAAAAACATTCAGTACTTC. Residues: CASSQDKNIQYF.

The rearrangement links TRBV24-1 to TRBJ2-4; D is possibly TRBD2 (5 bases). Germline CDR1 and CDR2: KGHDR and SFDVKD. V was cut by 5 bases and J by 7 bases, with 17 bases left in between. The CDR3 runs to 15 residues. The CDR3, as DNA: TGTGCCACCAGTGGGTCTTCACCATCGGGGAACATTCAGTACTTC. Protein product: CATSGSSPSGNIQYF.

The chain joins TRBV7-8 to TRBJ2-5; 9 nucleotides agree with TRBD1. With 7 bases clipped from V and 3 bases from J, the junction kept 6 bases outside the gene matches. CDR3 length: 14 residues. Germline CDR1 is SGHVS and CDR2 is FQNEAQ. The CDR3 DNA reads TGTGCCAGCACGGAGGGGACAGGGAAAGAGACCCAGTACTTC. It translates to CASTEGTGKETQYF.

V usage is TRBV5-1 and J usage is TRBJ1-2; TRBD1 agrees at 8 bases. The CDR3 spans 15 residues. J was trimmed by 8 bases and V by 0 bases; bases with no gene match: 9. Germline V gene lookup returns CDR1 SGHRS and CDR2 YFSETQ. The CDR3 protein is CASSLDAGGVLGYTF. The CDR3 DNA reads TGCGCCAGCAGCTTGGACGCAGGGGGCGTCTTGGGCTACACCTTC.

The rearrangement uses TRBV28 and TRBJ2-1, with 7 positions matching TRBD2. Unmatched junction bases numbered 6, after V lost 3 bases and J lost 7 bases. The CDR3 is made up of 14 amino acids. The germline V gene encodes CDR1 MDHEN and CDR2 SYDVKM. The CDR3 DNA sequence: TGTGCCAGCAGTTTCCCTAGCGGAGTTAATGAGCAGTTCTTC. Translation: CASSFPSGVNEQFF.

The CDR3: CAWSRDKEVDTEAFF. CDR3 in DNA: TGTGCCTGGAGTAGGGACAAGGAGGTGGACACTGAAGCTTTCTTT. This chain uses TRBV30 with TRBJ1-1; tentative D call: TRBD1 (6 bases). Germline V gene sequence: CDR1 GTSNPN, CDR2 SVGIG (reference sequence). V was trimmed by 2 bases and J by 3 bases, leaving 16 bases between them. This CDR3 is built from 15 residues.

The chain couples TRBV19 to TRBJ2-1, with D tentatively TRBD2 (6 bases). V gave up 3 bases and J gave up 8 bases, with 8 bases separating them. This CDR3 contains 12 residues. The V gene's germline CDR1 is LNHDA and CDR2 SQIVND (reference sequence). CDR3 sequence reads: CASSMRLDEQFF. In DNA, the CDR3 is TGTGCCAGTAGTATGCGACTAGATGAGCAGTTCTTC.

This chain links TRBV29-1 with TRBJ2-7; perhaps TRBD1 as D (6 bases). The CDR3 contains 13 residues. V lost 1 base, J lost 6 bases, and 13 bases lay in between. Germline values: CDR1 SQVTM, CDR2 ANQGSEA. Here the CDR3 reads CSVEAGRGGEQYF. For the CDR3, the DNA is TGCAGCGTTGAAGCAGGGCGAGGGGGCGAGCAGTACTTC.

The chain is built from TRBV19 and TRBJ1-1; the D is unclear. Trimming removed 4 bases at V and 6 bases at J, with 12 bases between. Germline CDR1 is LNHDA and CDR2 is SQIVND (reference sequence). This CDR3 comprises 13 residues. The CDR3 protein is CASSRTRGAEAFF. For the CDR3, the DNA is TGTGCCAGTAGTAGGACCCGGGGAGCTGAAGCTTTCTTT.

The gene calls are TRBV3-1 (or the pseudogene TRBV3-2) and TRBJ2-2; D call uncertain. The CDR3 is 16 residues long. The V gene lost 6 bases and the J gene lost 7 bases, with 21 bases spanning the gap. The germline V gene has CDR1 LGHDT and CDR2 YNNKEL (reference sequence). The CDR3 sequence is CASSKPMHVGGGELFF. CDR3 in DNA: TGTGCCAGCAGTAAACCAATGCACGTTGGCGGCGGGGAGCTGTTTTTT.

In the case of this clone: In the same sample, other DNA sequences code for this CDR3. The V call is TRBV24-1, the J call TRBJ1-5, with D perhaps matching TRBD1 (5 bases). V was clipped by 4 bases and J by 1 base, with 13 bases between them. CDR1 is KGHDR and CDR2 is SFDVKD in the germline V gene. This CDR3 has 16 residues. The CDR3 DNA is TGTGCCACCAGTGACCCAGGGCAGGGCAGCAATCAGCCCCAGCATTTT. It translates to CATSDPGQGSNQPQHF.

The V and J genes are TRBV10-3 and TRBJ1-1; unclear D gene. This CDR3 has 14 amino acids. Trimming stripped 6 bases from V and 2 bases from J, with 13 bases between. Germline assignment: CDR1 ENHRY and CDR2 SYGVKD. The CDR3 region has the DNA TGTGCCATCAGGGCGGGTAAGGAAAACACTGAAGCTTTCTTT. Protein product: CAIRAGKENTEAFF.